This TCR beta chain was recovered during a study of a mutant IDH1 vaccine in newly diagnosed glioma. Time point meaning: week 23, last vaccination. It was 300 ug of mutant IDH1 20-mer peptide that made up each vaccine dose, given with topical imiquimod. This table comes from immunoSEQ multiplex PCR, and its TCRdb copy is limited to in-frame clones, with some not included. The sample consists of tens of thousands of clones, 84% of them appearing once. The length of the CDR3 is 13 residues. V lost 3 bases to trimming and J lost 0 bases, with 7 bases between them. Germline CDR1 and CDR2: SGHDT and YYEEEE. Details on this clone: Its antigen is unknown.

The sequence came from a young man with glioma. The sequencing here drew on PBMCs, taken from a glioma patient whose treatment included an IDH1 peptide vaccine. The rearrangement uses TRBV5-6 and TRBJ2-7; the D call may be TRBD1 or TRBD2 (5 bases each). In DNA form, the CDR3 reads TGTGCCAGCAGCTATGGGGGCTCCTACGAGCAGTACTTC. It yields the protein CASSYGGSYEQYF.